This TCR beta chain is drawn from a study of blood T cells in healthy people across ages. A second PCR of roughly 7 to 11 cycles used a sample-barcoded 5' primer and a J-beta primer mix. Every sample returned 2.5 million or more CDR3-containing paired-end reads. MiXCR, applied by TCRdb to the 5' RACE reads, yields one record per CDR3 protein. The sample has some 940,000 distinct CDR3 sequences, almost 30% seen once; the top ten hold roughly 10%. Broader study findings: Diversity was higher, and naive CD4+ cells more numerous, in long-lived donors than in aged donors.

Note on this clonotype: Its antigen is as yet unknown.

The sample also formed part of further work on T cells of mothers and their children. That paper notes: Related mother-child pairs shared slightly more overlap than unrelated pairs, but the difference was non-significant.

The sample was blood. The sequence was collected from a woman in her forties in good health.

DNA for the CDR3: TGTGCCAGCAGTGAAAGGGTACGAGGCTATGGCTACACCTTC. This encodes CASSERVRGYGYTF. The chain couples TRBV2 to TRBJ1-2, with no clear D. Trimming shortened V by 2 bases and J by 4 bases, and 11 bases separated the two germline ends. The germline gives CDR1 SNHLY, CDR2 FYNNEI. This CDR3 region has 14 residues.